This T cell receptor (beta chain) originates from a study of CD4 and CD8 cells across lung adenocarcinoma regions. This clonotype is judged large (0.1 to 1%). V shed 6 bases and J shed 7 bases, with 16 bases lying between them. CDR3 size: 14 residues. The germline CDR1 and CDR2 sequences are MNHNY and SVGAGI (reference sequence). TCRdb recomputed calls from the PCR reads with MiXCR, one row per CDR3 protein. The sample has thousands of distinct CDR3 sequences; over 40% are singletons. The patients had localized lung adenocarcinoma, a non-small cell subtype. The sequence came from a female donor with lung adenocarcinoma. The CD4 and CD8 labels of this study may be unreliable. The specimen was CD8+ T cells from the center of a lung tumor. The chain employs TRBV6-6 and TRBJ2-1; weak D call: TRBD2 (5 bases). CDR3 sequence: CASRTSGLWNEQFF. The CDR3 coding sequence is TGTGCCAGCAGAACGTCGGGGTTGTGGAATGAGCAGTTCTTC.